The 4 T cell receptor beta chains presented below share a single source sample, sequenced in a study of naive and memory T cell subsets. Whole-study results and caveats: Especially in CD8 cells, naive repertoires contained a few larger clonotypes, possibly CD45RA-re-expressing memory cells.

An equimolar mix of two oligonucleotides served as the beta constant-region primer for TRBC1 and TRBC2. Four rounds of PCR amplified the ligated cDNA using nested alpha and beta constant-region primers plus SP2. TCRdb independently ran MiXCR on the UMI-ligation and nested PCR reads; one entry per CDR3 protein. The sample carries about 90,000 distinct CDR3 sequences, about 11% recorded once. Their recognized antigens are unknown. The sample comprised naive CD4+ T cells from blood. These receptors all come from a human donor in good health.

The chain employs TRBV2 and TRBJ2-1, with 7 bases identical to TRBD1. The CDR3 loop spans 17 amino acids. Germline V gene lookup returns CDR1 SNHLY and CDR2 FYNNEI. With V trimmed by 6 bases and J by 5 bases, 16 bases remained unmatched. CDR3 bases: TGTGCCAGCAGGTCGCCCGTGACAGGGCGCCTAAACAATGAGCAGTTCTTC. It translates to CASRSPVTGRLNNEQFF.

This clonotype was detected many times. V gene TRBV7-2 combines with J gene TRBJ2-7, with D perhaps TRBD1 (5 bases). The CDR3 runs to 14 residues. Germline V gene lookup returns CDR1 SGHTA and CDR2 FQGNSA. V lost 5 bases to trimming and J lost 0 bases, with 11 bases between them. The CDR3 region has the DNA TGTGCCAGCAGCCCACAGGTCGGCTCCTACGAGCAGTACTTC. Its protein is CASSPQVGSYEQYF.

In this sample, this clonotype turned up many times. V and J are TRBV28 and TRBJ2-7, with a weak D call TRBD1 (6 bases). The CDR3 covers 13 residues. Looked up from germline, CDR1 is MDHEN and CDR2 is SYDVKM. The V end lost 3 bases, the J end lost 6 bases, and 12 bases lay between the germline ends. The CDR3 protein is CASSFAGVSEQYF. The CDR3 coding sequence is TGTGCCAGCAGTTTTGCAGGGGTCAGCGAGCAGTACTTC.

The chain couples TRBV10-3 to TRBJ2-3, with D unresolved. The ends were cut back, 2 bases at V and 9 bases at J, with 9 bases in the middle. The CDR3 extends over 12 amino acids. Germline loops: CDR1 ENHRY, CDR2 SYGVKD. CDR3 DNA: TGTGCCATCAGTGAGGGAGAATCGACGCAGTATTTT. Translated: CAISEGESTQYF.